These 14 T cell receptor beta chains were all obtained from the same sample, sequenced in a study of cytomegalovirus exposure and HLA in healthy donors (dated by TCRdb to between 2016 and 2019). Library creation used the immunoSEQ multiplex PCR assay. The table was pulled from immuneACCESS by TCRdb, which kept in-frame rearrangements only. Such tables lose some clones; where checked, under half of the loss comes from unresolved V genes, and the rest has no known cause. The sample records over 45,000 clones, about 92% of which are singletons. Clones ranked in the top ten supply 0.95% to 1.3% of the sample. The sequenced material came from PBMCs. The receptors were gathered from a man between 18 and 35 years old in good health and CMV-seronegative.

This clone was observed a handful of times. V usage is TRBV18 and J usage is TRBJ2-7; possible D gene TRBD2, 5 bases. The V and J ends lost 5 bases and 3 bases respectively, with 11 bases between them. The V gene's germline CDR1 is KGHSH and CDR2 LQKENI. This CDR3 region has 13 residues. As DNA, the CDR3 is TGTGCCAGCTCATTGGAAGCGGACTACGAGCAGTACTTC. Protein sequence: CASSLEADYEQYF.

This clone was seen only once. The V and J genes are TRBV6-5 and TRBJ1-1; D remains ambiguous. V lost 7 bases and J lost 2, with 17 bases in between. The CDR3 runs 15 residues. CDR1 and CDR2 from the germline V gene are MNHEY and SVGAGI. The CDR3 loop reads CASKTGGVDNTEAFF. CDR3 nucleotides: TGTGCCAGCAAAACTGGAGGTGTCGATAACACTGAAGCTTTCTTT.

J is TRBJ2-1 and V is TRBV15; 11 nucleotides line up with TRBD1. The CDR3 contains 18 residues. Germline V gene lookup returns CDR1 LNHNV and CDR2 YYDKDF (reference sequence). Germline trimming cut 2 bases from V and 4 bases from J; bases unmatched to any gene: 10. In nucleotides, the CDR3 is TGTGCCACCAGCAGAACCGGGGCCGGGACAGGGGGTTACAATGAGCAGTTCTTC. Protein product: CATSRTGAGTGGYNEQFF.

This chain joins TRBV4-3 and TRBJ2-7, with TRBD2 matching over 12 bases. V lost 3 bases to trimming and J lost 0 bases; unmatched junction nucleotides: 3. The CDR3 is made up of 16 amino acids. CDR1 is LGHNA, CDR2 YSLEER, per germline. The DNA for the CDR3 is TGCGCCAGCAGCCACCGGACTAGCGGGATCTCCTACGAGCAGTACTTC. This gives the protein CASSHRTSGISYEQYF.

V and J are TRBV27 and TRBJ1-5; D is unclear. CDR1 is MNHEY, CDR2 SMNVEV, per germline (reference sequence). The CDR3 spans 13 residues. The germline V and J ends were trimmed by 6 bases and 8 bases, with 14 bases remaining between them. The DNA for the CDR3 is TGTGCCAGCAGGGTTTCGAGGGTTGAGCCCCAGCATTTT. Amino acid sequence: CASRVSRVEPQHF.

The gene calls are TRBV29-1 and TRBJ2-5; TRBD2 agrees at 7 bases. The germline V gene encodes CDR1 SQVTM and CDR2 ANQGSEA. The length of the CDR3 is 14 residues. The J segment lost 4 bases and the V segment lost 4 bases, leaving 9 bases of the junction unmatched. CDR3 sequence (DNA): TGCAGCGTTGTGGCGGGAGTCGGTTCAGAGACCCAGTACTTC. Protein sequence: CSVVAGVGSETQYF.

J is TRBJ1-1 and V is TRBV7-2, with D uncertain. Germline assignment: CDR1 SGHTA and CDR2 FQGNSA. V dropped 2 bases and J dropped 3 bases, with 10 bases sitting between them. CDR3 length equals 14 residues. Here the CDR3 DNA reads TGTGCCAGCAGCTTATGGGCGTCCGACACTGAAGCTTTCTTT. It codes for CASSLWASDTEAFF.

The rearrangement joins TRBV11-3 to TRBJ2-1, with no clear D. V shed 0 bases and J shed 8 bases, with 11 bases lying between them. Germline-derived CDR1 and CDR2 are SGHNT and YENEEA. The CDR3 is 14 residues long. CDR3 sequence (DNA): TGTGCCAGCAGCTTAGATCTCCAACACGATGAGCAGTTCTTC. Amino acid sequence: CASSLDLQHDEQFF.

In this sample, this clone turned up once. This chain uses TRBV6-5 with TRBJ1-2, with 9 bases aligning to TRBD1. The germline V gene encodes CDR1 MNHEY and CDR2 SVGAGI. Trimming removed 2 bases from V and 8 bases from J; junction bases left unmatched: 9. The CDR3 consists of 15 residues. The CDR3: CASSYTPRDRAGYTF. The DNA of the CDR3 is TGTGCCAGCAGTTACACCCCTCGGGACAGGGCGGGCTACACCTTC.

The chain couples TRBV6-5 to TRBJ1-1, with unresolved D. The V gene's germline CDR1 is MNHEY and CDR2 SVGAGI. The length of the CDR3 is 16 residues. The germline V and J ends were trimmed by 0 bases and 5 bases, with 16 bases remaining between them. CDR3 residues: CASSYSISGSRTEAFF. The DNA of the CDR3 is TGTGCCAGCAGTTACTCGATTTCCGGGTCGCGAACTGAAGCTTTCTTT.

The V gene is TRBV6-5, the J gene TRBJ2-5; a weak D match, TRBD2 (6 bases). The CDR3 has 14 amino acids. Germline V gene data show CDR1 as MNHEY and CDR2 as SVGAGI. V was cut by 9 bases and J by 5 bases, with 19 bases left in between. The CDR3, as DNA: TGTGCCAGTGGAGGGCAGGGACGTGAGGAGACCCAGTACTTC. It is translated as CASGGQGREETQYF.

The chain uses TRBV5-1 and TRBJ1-2; D is undetermined. V gave up 4 bases and J gave up 5 bases, with 12 bases separating them. CDR1 is SGHRS, CDR2 YFSETQ, per germline. This CDR3 is 13 amino acids long. CDR3 region: CASSPGFQYGYTF. In nucleotides, the CDR3 is TGCGCCAGCAGCCCCGGGTTCCAGTATGGCTACACCTTC. Together with reference TRBV5-1 and TRBJ1-2, the CDR3 gives the full variable domain: KAGVTQTPRYLIKTRGQQVTLSCSPISGHRSVSWYQQTPGQGLQFLFEYFSETQRNKGNFPGRFSGRQFSNSRSEMNVSTLELGDSALYLCASSPGFQYGYTFGSGTRLTVV.

This chain connects TRBV28 to TRBJ2-1, with 8 bases matching TRBD1. CDR3 length: 14 residues. Looked up from germline, CDR1 is MDHEN and CDR2 is SYDVKM. The junction had 6 bases not matched to a gene; V was cut back by 8 bases and J by 3 bases. The CDR3 region is CASPGQGYYNEQFF. The CDR3 nucleotides read TGTGCCAGCCCCGGACAGGGCTACTACAATGAGCAGTTCTTC.

The gene calls are TRBV5-5 and TRBJ2-7, with D tentatively TRBD2 (6 bases). This CDR3 spans 18 amino acids. Per the germline V gene, CDR1 is SGHKS and CDR2 is YYEKEE (reference sequence). The V gene lost 5 bases and the J gene lost 2 bases, with 26 bases spanning the gap. The DNA for the CDR3 is TGTGCCAGCAGTAGGAGGGACGTACTCCGGTCGGCGCCCTACGAGCAGTACTTC. Its protein is CASSRRDVLRSAPYEQYF. The full variable domain, its missing parts supplied by reference TRBV5-5 and TRBJ2-7, is DAGVTQSPTHLIKTRGQQVTLRCSPISGHKSVSWYQQVLGQGPQFIFQYYEKEERGRGNFPDRFSARQFPNYSSELNVNALLLGDSALYLCASSRRDVLRSAPYEQYFGPGTRLTVT.